This TCR beta chain was sequenced during a study of CD8 T cells in Susac syndrome. Study results and caveats: The relatively small number of individuals in the TCR sequencing and HLA analysis was acknowledged by the study.

The V end lost 7 bases, the J end lost 1 base, and 2 bases lay between the germline ends. There are 11 residues in the CDR3. Germline-derived CDR1 and CDR2 are MNHNS and SASEGT. TCR beta sequencing covered blood CD8+ and CD4+ T cells. Isolation of CD8+ and CD4+ T cells was performed negatively, whereas enrichment of TEMRA cells was done by FACS. When the RNA was reverse transcribed, random hexamers were used with an input of 0.5 to 1 ug. TCR beta CDR3 was amplified by immunoSEQ multiplex PCR. This amplification extended across 54 Vbeta and 13 Jbeta segments. MiXCR was run by TCRdb on the immunoSEQ multiplex PCR reads, yielding one entry per CDR3 protein. The sample has some 260,000 distinct CDR3 sequences, approximately 81% seen once; the top ten hold 0.11%. To note about this clonotype: Its antigen is currently unknown.

This chain connects TRBV6-1 to TRBJ2-1, with D unresolved. The sequence was obtained from a human donor with multiple sclerosis. Sequences were obtained from CD8+ T cells from PBMCs. The CDR3 sequence: CASNSYNEQFF. The CDR3 DNA sequence: TGTGCCAGCAATTCCTACAATGAGCAGTTCTTC.